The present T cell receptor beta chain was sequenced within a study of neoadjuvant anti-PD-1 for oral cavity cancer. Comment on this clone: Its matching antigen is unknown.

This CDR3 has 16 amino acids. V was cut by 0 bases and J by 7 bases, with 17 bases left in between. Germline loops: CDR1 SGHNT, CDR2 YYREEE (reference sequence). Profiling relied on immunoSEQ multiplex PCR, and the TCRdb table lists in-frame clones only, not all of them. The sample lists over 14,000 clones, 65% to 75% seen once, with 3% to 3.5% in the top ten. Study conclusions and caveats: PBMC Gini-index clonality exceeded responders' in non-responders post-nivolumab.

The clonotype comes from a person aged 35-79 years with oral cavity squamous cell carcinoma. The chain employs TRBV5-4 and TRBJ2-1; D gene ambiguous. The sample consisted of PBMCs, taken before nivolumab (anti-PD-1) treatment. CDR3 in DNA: TGTGCCAGCAGCTTGGGAGCCAGGTCGGATGGGAATGAGCAGTTCTTC. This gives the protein CASSLGARSDGNEQFF.